The next 22 T cell receptor beta chains were all read from a single sample in a study of tumor-infiltrating lymphocytes in glioblastoma multiforme (TCRdb year 2017). Sequencing was carried out with an Illumina HiSeq 2500. Using a modified ARM-PCR protocol with multiple V-beta primers and a C-beta primer, the team built TCRB libraries from RNA through three nested multiplex PCR rounds. Starting from the raw public reads, TCRdb applied fastp trimming at Q25, assembled clones with MiXCR and retained in-frame beta chains. Entries are consolidated by CDR3 protein sequence, retaining the most common genes and DNA. The sample table records fewer than 10,000 distinct CDR3 sequences; around three quarters of these occur just once. The ten largest account for roughly 50% of the sample. The source material was brain tumor tissue. The origin of the receptors is a male donor with glioblastoma.

This sequence joins TRBV5-1 and TRBJ2-3; 8 nucleotides agree with TRBD1. J gave up 3 bases and V 4 bases, and 10 bases lay outside the gene matches. The CDR3 covers 16 residues. Germline assignment: CDR1 SGHRS and CDR2 YFSETQ. The CDR3 sequence is CASSRGQGVGTDTQYF. CDR3 nucleotides: TGCGCCAGCAGCAGAGGACAGGGTGTCGGAACAGATACGCAGTATTTT.

The DNA for the CDR3 is TGTGCCAGCAGCTTAGTCCCAGATACGCAGTATTTT. The encoded protein is CASSLVPDTQYF. The chain recombines TRBV11-3 with TRBJ2-3; no definite D call. This CDR3 has 12 residues. Germline V CDR1 and CDR2: SGHNT, YENEEA. V was clipped by 1 base and J by 4 bases, with 3 bases between them.

Turning to this clonotype: One junction end disagrees with the germline gene, perhaps due to a read error. The chain combines TRBV11-2 with TRBJ2-2, with 7 bases aligning to TRBD2. This CDR3 contains 20 residues. Germline lookup yields CDR1 SGHAT and CDR2 FQNNGV. The CDR3 reads CAGTPSFGQGLAVNTGEPFF. CDR3 DNA sequence: TGTGCCGGCACCCCCTCATTCGGCCAAGGGCTAGCGGTAAACACCGGGGAGCCGTTCTTT.

This clonotype rates as medium-sized. Germline is not matched at one junction end, which may reflect a read error. The genes are TRBV11-2 and TRBJ2-2; 7 bases match TRBD2. This CDR3 spans 20 amino acids. The germline gives CDR1 SGHAT, CDR2 FQNNGV. CDR3 DNA sequence: TGTGCCAGCACCCCCTCATTCGGCCAAGGGCTAGCGGCAAACACCGGGGAGCCGTTTTTT. It codes for CASTPSFGQGLAANTGEPFF.

This sequence joins TRBV4-2 and TRBJ2-3; 11 nucleotides line up with TRBD2. The CDR3 totals 18 residues. CDR1 is LGHNA and CDR2 is YNFKEQ in the germline V gene. J gave up 1 base and V 2 bases, and 8 bases lay outside the gene matches. The CDR3, as DNA: TGTGCCAGCAGCCAATGGACTAGCGGGCAACGCCGCACAGATACGCAGTATTTT. Protein product: CASSQWTSGQRRTDTQYF.

The chain carries TRBV11-3 and TRBJ1-3, with no clear D. Germline V gene data show CDR1 as SGHNT and CDR2 as YENEEA. V lost 11 bases to trimming and J lost 0 bases, with 11 bases between them. There are 13 residues in the CDR3. This CDR3 reads CASREDSGNTIYF. In DNA form, the CDR3 reads TGTGCCTCGCGGGAAGACTCTGGAAACACCATATATTTT.

Details on this clonotype: Sequence at one end of the junction differs from germline and may be a read error. The chain is built from TRBV6-1 and TRBJ1-1; D is perhaps TRBD1 (5 bases). Germline CDR1 is MNHNS and CDR2 is SASEGT. The CDR3 covers 14 residues. The CDR3 bases are TGTGCCAACATTGGGGAGGGACTCCCGCCTGAAGCTTCCTTT. Translation gives CANIGEGLPPEASF.

In the case of this clonotype: The junction departs from the called germline gene at one end, perhaps through a read error. The J gene is TRBJ2-1, the V gene TRBV29-1; D ambiguous. The CDR3 is 13 amino acids. The germline V gene encodes CDR1 SQVTM and CDR2 ANQGSEA. The CDR3, as DNA: TGCAGCGTTGTGGATACCTCCTACAATGAGCAGCCCTTC. This sequence encodes CSVVDTSYNEQPF.

The CDR3 DNA is TGTGCCAGCAGTCCCTTTTCAGTCCCAGATACGCAGTATTTT. This sequence encodes CASSPFSVPDTQYF. The gene calls are TRBV12-3 or TRBV12-4 and TRBJ2-3; D gene uncertain. V shed 5 bases and J shed 4 bases, with 13 bases lying between them. This CDR3 region has 14 residues.

A word on this clonotype: No conserved phenylalanine or tryptophan ends this CDR3, so it is likely a read error. The rearrangement joins TRBV6-5 to TRBJ1-5, with D possibly being TRBD1 (5 bases). CDR3 length: 14 amino acids. The germline V gene has CDR1 MNHEY and CDR2 SVGAGI. V was pared by 0 bases and J by 2 bases, with 5 bases between. This CDR3 is CASSYSGGNQPQHS. The CDR3 DNA follows: TGTGCCAGCAGTTACTCAGGGGGCAATCAGCCCCAGCATTCT.

The CDR3 nucleotides read TGTGCCAGCAGTCTAGAAGAGGGGGCTGGCAATGAGCAGTTCTTC. Protein product: CASSLEEGAGNEQFF. This chain connects TRBV6-1 to TRBJ2-1; 7 bases agree with TRBD1. The CDR3 sequence is 15 residues long. Germline lookup yields CDR1 MNHNS and CDR2 SASEGT. J was trimmed by 6 bases and V by 5 bases; bases with no gene match: 10.

Details on this clonotype: The limits of the CDR3 on the DNA are not certain, so only TCRdb's listed CDR3 is given. This rearrangement joins TRBV11-2 to TRBJ2-1; the table assigns TRBD1, which was not confirmed against the DNA. Germline loops: CDR1 SGHAT, CDR2 FQNNGV. Ends included, the CDR3 has 21 residues. This CDR3 reads CASSTGILEQYFGPGFGEQFF.

This clonotype is a singleton in its sample. One end of the junction fails to match germline, which may point to a read error. The rearrangement uses TRBV10-3 and TRBJ2-2; the match to TRBD2 covers 11 bases. The germline V gene has CDR1 ENHRY and CDR2 SYGVKD. CDR3 length: 17 amino acids. CDR3 protein: CAVSDPGLADNTGELFF. As DNA, the CDR3 is TGTGCCGTCAGTGATCCGGGACTAGCGGATAACACCGGGGAGCTGTTTTTT.

The chain employs TRBV12-3 or TRBV12-4 and TRBJ2-3, with D possibly being TRBD1 (6 bases). This CDR3 contains 13 residues. This chain's CDR3 is CASLFEGRDMQYF. In DNA form, the CDR3 reads TGTGCTAGTTTATTCGAGGGCCGGGACATGCAGTATTTT.

The chain links TRBV11-2 to TRBJ2-3; 7 bases are a match to TRBD1. Germline V gene sequence: CDR1 SGHAT, CDR2 FQNNGV. V shed 2 bases, J shed 1 base, and the junction held 0 bases outside the gene matches. The CDR3 runs to 14 residues. DNA for the CDR3: TGTGCCAGCAGCTTACAGGGGGGCACAGATACGCAGTATTTT. It translates to CASSLQGGTDTQYF.

Remarks on this clonotype: No conserved phenylalanine or tryptophan is present at the end of the CDR3, so a read error is the likely explanation. Here the CDR3 reads CVSSYEGVHEQFS. Here the CDR3 DNA reads TGTGTCAGCAGTTACGAGGGGGTCCATGAGCAGTTCTCC. The rearrangement uses TRBV6-2 or TRBV6-3 and TRBJ2-1; possible D gene TRBD1, 6 bases. The CDR3 length is 13 residues. Germline V gene lookup returns CDR1 MNHEY and CDR2 SVGEGT.

The chain links TRBV6-2 or TRBV6-3 to TRBJ1-5; TRBD1 might be the D (6 bases). V was cut by 3 bases and J by 7 bases, with 16 bases left in between. CDR1 and CDR2 (germline): MNHEY, SVGEGT. The CDR3 runs 15 residues. CDR3: CASSYFSGTPQPQHF. For the CDR3, the DNA is TGTGCCAGCAGTTATTTCTCCGGGACACCGCAGCCCCAGCATTTT.

In its sample, this clonotype was seen many times. The chain is built from TRBV28 and TRBJ2-5, with 8 bases aligning to TRBD1. The V and J ends lost 6 bases and 4 bases, in that order; junction bases with no gene match: 13. CDR1 MDHEN and CDR2 SYDVKM come from the germline V gene. The CDR3 covers 16 residues. The CDR3 DNA reads TGTGCCAGCAGCCTAATCGGGACAGGCGAGGGAGAGACCCAGTACTTC. Translating gives CASSLIGTGEGETQYF. The entire variable domain, with the rest obtained from reference TRBV28 and TRBJ2-5, is as follows: DVKVTQSSRYLVKRTGEKVFLECVQDMDHENMFWYRQDPGLGLRLIYFSYDVKMKEKGDIPEGYSVSREKKERFSLILESASTNQTSMYLCASSLIGTGEGETQYFGPGTRLLVL.

The chain has TRBV20-1 and TRBJ2-1; D uncertain. V was shortened by 0 bases and J by 8 bases, with 14 bases between the two germline ends. Germline loops: CDR1 DFQATT, CDR2 SNEGSKA (reference sequence). This CDR3 has 14 amino acids. The CDR3 DNA follows: TGCAGTGCTAGAGATGAGGAAAGGTTGTATGAGCAGTTCTTC. Translating gives CSARDEERLYEQFF.

This chain joins TRBV11-2 and TRBJ2-7; 13 nucleotides agree with TRBD2. This CDR3 spans 17 amino acids. The germline CDR1 and CDR2 sequences are SGHAT and FQNNGV. V was clipped by 5 bases and J by 5 bases; unmatched bases: 12. The CDR3 sequence: CASSTGLAGRFGDEQYF. The CDR3 coding sequence is TGTGCCAGCAGCACGGGACTAGCGGGAAGGTTCGGGGACGAGCAGTACTTC.

With respect to this clonotype: A much larger clone sits a single nucleotide away, making a read error possible. The rearrangement uses TRBV29-1 and TRBJ2-7; 8 bases line up with TRBD2. Germline CDR1 is SQVTM and CDR2 is ANQGSEA. The CDR3 totals 14 residues. J gave up 3 bases and V 7 bases, and 11 bases lay outside the gene matches. The CDR3 coding sequence is TGCAGCGCCGCAGGGCCAGCGGGGGACTACGAGCAGTACTTC. The encoded protein is CSAAGPAGDYEQYF.

Comments on this clonotype: Mismatch with germline at one junction end may stem from a read error. This chain joins TRBV20-1 and TRBJ2-3; TRBD2 matches at 9 bases. This CDR3 is built from 19 residues. Germline V gene lookup returns CDR1 DFQATT and CDR2 SNEGSKA (reference sequence). As DNA, the CDR3 is TGCAGTGCCCGCCCTCAGTTCGGGAGCGGGAGGATCATGCCATATACGCAGTACTTT. This codes for CSARPQFGSGRIMPYTQYF.